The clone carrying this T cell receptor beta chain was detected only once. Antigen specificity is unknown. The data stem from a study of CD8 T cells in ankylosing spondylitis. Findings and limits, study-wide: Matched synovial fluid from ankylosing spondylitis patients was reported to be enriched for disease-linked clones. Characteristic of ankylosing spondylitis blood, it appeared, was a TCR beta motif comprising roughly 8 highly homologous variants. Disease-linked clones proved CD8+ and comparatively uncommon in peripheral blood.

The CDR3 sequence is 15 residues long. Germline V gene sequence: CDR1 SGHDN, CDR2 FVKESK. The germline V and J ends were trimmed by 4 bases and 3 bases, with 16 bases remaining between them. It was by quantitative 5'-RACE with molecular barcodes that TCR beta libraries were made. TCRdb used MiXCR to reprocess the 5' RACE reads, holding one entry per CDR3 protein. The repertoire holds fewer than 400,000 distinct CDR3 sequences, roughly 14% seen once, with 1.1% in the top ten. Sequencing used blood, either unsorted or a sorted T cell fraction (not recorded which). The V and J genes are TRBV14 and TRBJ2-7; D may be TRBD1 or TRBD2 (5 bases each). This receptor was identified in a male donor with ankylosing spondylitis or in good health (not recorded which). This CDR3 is CASSPPGPGIYEQYF. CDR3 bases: TGTGCCAGCAGCCCTCCGGGACCCGGGATCTACGAGCAGTACTTC.